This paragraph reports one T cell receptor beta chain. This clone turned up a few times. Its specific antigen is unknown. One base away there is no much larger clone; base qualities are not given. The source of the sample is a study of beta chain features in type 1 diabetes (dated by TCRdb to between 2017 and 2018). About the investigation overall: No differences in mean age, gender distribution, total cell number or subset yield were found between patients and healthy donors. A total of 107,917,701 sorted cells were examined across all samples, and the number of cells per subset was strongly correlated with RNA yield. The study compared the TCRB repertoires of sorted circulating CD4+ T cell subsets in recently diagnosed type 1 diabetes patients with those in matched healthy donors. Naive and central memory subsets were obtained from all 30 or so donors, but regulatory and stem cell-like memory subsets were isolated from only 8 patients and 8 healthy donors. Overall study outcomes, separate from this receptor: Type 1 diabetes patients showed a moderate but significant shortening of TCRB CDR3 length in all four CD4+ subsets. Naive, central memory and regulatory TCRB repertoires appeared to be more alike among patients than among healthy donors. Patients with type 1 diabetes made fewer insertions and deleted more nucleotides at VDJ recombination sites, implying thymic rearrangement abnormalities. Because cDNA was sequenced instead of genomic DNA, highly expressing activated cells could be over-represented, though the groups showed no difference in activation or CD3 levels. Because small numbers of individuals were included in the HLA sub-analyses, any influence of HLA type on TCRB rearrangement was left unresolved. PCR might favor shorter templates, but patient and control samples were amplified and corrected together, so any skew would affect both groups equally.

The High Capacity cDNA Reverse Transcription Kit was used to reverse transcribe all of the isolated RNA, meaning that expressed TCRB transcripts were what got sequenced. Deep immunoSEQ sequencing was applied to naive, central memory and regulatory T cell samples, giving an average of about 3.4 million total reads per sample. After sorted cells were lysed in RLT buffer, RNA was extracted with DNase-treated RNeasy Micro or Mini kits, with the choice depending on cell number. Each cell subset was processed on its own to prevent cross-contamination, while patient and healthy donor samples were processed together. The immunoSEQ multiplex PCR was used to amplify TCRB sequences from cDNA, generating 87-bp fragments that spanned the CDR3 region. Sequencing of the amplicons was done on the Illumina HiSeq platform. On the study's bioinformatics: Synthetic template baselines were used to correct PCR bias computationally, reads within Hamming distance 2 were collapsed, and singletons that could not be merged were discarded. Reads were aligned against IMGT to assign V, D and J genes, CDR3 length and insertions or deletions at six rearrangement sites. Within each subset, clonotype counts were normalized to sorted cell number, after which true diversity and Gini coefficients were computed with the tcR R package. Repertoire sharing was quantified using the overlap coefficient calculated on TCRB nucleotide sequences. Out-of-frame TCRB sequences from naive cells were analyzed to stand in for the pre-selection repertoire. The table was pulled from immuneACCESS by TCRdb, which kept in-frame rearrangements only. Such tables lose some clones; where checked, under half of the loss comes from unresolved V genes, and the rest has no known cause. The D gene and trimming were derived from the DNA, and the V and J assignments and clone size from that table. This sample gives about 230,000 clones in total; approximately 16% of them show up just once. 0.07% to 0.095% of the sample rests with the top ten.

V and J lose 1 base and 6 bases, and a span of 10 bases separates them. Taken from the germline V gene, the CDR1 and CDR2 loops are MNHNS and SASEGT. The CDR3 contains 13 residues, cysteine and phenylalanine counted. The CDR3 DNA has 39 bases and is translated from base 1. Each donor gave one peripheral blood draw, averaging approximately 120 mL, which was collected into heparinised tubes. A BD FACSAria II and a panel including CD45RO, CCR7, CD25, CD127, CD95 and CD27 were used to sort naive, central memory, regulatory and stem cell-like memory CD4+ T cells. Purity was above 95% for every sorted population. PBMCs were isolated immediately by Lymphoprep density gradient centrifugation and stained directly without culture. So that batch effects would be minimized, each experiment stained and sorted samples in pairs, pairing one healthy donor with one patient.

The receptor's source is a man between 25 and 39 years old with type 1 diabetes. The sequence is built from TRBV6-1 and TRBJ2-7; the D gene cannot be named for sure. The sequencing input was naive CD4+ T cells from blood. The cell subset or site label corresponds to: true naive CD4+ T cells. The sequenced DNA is TGTGCCAGCAGTGAAGATGGTAGCCGCGAGCAGTACTTC. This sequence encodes CASSEDGSREQYF.